The 23 T cell receptor beta chains given below trace back to one sample, sequenced in a study of T-cell reconstitution after alpha-beta-depleted transplantation in children. Unique molecular identifiers tagged the TCRbeta library. Using its own MiXCR run on the PCR reads, TCRdb lists one record per CDR3 protein. The table lists hundreds of thousands of distinct CDR3 sequences, about a sixth of them singletons. Sequenced material: PBMCs, mostly from graft donor cells, taken 360 days after TCRalphabeta/CD19-depleted stem cell transplant. These TCRs come from a male patient between 2 and 9 years old who had a stem cell transplant for acute lymphoblastic leukemia, so the T cells may come from the graft donor.

This clonotype was counted many times. The chain uses TRBV29-1 and TRBJ2-3; TRBD1 or TRBD2 may be the D gene (6 bases each). Germline V gene lookup returns CDR1 SQVTM and CDR2 ANQGSEA. The CDR3 is 17 amino acids. V gave up 0 bases and J gave up 2 bases, with 18 bases separating them. CDR3 in amino acids: CSVEDRGQGPSTDTQYF. The CDR3 DNA follows: TGCAGCGTTGAAGATCGGGGGCAGGGGCCCTCCACAGATACGCAGTATTTT.

This rearrangement joins TRBV20-1 to TRBJ2-7; 8 bases agree with TRBD2. The ends lost 5 bases at V and 4 bases at J; junction bases unmatched: 7. CDR1 is DFQATT and CDR2 is SNEGSKA in the germline V gene (reference sequence). The CDR3 runs to 13 residues. The CDR3 reads CSAYPAGAYEQYF. The CDR3 DNA reads TGCAGTGCTTACCCAGCGGGGGCTTACGAGCAGTACTTC.

The chain employs TRBV29-1 and TRBJ1-3; D unresolved. The CDR3 runs to 12 residues. The V gene's germline CDR1 is SQVTM and CDR2 ANQGSEA. V was shortened by 6 bases and J by 9 bases, with 15 bases between the two germline ends. The CDR3 sequence: CSVTSWKGTIYF. In DNA form, the CDR3 reads TGCAGCGTGACGAGCTGGAAGGGCACCATATATTTT.

This chain connects TRBV27 to TRBJ2-3, with 7 bases aligning to TRBD2. This CDR3 is built from 14 residues. The junction had 8 bases not matched to a gene; V was cut back by 3 bases and J by 8 bases. Germline V lookup: CDR1 MNHEY, CDR2 SMNVEV (reference sequence). CDR3 loop: CASSFTRTSGTQYF. CDR3 DNA sequence: TGTGCCAGCAGTTTCACCCGGACTAGTGGTACGCAGTATTTT.

At least ten counts were recorded for this clonotype. This sequence joins TRBV12-3 or TRBV12-4 and TRBJ2-7; D gene uncertain. The CDR3 loop spans 11 amino acids. V gave up 5 bases and J gave up 4 bases, with 6 bases separating them. CDR3 sequence (DNA): TGTGCCAGCAGTCCCCATTACGAGCAGTACTTC. It translates to CASSPHYEQYF.

In its sample, this clonotype was seen a few times. The chain recombines TRBV3-1 with TRBJ2-7; TRBD2 agrees at 7 bases. From germline, CDR1 is LGHDT and CDR2 YNNKEL (reference sequence). With 0 bases clipped from V and 2 bases from J, the junction kept 7 bases outside the gene matches. The CDR3 length is 16 residues. The CDR3, as DNA: TGTGCCAGCAGCCAAGATGGATGGGAGGGGACCTACGAGCAGTACTTC. Translation gives CASSQDGWEGTYEQYF.

This clonotype was counted at least ten times. The chain carries TRBV4-3 and TRBJ1-1, with a tentative D call TRBD1 (5 bases). V was clipped by 0 bases and J by 1 base, with 9 bases between them. Germline lookup yields CDR1 LGHNA and CDR2 YSLEER. There are 15 residues in the CDR3. The CDR3 region has the DNA TGCGCCAGCAGCCAAGATAGGGGTGGGAACACTGAAGCTTTCTTT. Translating gives CASSQDRGGNTEAFF.

The chain joins TRBV11-1 to TRBJ2-1, with D possibly matching TRBD1 (5 bases). The CDR3 sequence is 13 residues long. Trimming stripped 6 bases from V and 7 bases from J, with 13 bases between. Germline CDR1 SGHAT, CDR2 FQDESV (reference sequence). In DNA form, the CDR3 reads TGTGCCAGCAGGGCCCACAACAGGAATGAGCAGTTCTTC. Translated, it gives CASRAHNRNEQFF.

The chain links TRBV12-3 or TRBV12-4 to TRBJ1-5; 7 nucleotides match TRBD1. This CDR3 is built from 16 residues. Unmatched junction bases numbered 10, after V lost 5 bases and J lost 3 bases. Written as DNA, the CDR3 is TGTGCCAGCAGTCCGAGGACAGGCCTGGCCAATCAGCCCCAGCATTTT. Its protein product is CASSPRTGLANQPQHF.

CDR3: CASSRGPRIYEQYF. The CDR3 nucleotides read TGTGCCAGCTCCCGGGGTCCCCGAATCTACGAGCAGTACTTC. The chain is built from TRBV18 and TRBJ2-7, with a tentative D call TRBD2 (5 bases). The CDR3 is made up of 14 amino acids. V was shortened by 6 bases and J by 3 bases, with 15 bases between the two germline ends. The germline CDR1 and CDR2 sequences are KGHSH and LQKENI.

The sample holds a few counts of this clonotype. The gene calls are TRBV7-9 and TRBJ2-1; D assignment may be TRBD1 or TRBD2 (5 bases each). Between the trimmed V and J ends, which lost 5 bases and 8 bases, there was a span of 22 bases. The CDR3 contains 16 residues. The V gene's germline CDR1 is SEHNR and CDR2 FQNEAQ (reference sequence). In DNA, the CDR3 is TGTGCCAGCAGCCCACCCTGGGGGATTCAGAGGGATGAGCAGTTCTTC. Amino acids: CASSPPWGIQRDEQFF.

For this clonotype: This sequence may be a read error, since a much larger clone differs from it by one base. The chain has TRBV12-3 or TRBV12-4 and TRBJ2-1; 10 nucleotides line up with TRBD2. The CDR3 contains 15 residues. The V gene end was trimmed by 5 bases and the J gene end by 4 bases; junction bases not matched to a gene: 5. CDR3 residues: CASSAGLAEYNEQFF. For the CDR3, the DNA is TGTGCCAGCAGTGCCGGACTAGCGGAATACAATGAGCAGTTCTTC.

This chain joins TRBV11-2 and TRBJ2-5; possible D gene TRBD1, 6 bases. CDR1 and CDR2 (germline): SGHAT, FQNNGV. Trimming took 2 bases from V and 2 from J, leaving 21 bases between them. The CDR3 runs 18 residues. This chain's CDR3 is CASSLSENSGTIQETQYF. CDR3 DNA sequence: TGTGCCAGCAGCTTATCCGAGAATTCCGGGACAATTCAAGAGACCCAGTACTTC.

This clonotype has just a few counts. The V call is TRBV10-3, the J call TRBJ2-7; 10 nucleotides line up with TRBD2. Per the germline V gene, CDR1 is ENHRY and CDR2 is SYGVKD. V was pared by 5 bases and J by 3 bases, with 7 bases of the junction left unmatched. CDR3 length: 15 amino acids. This chain's CDR3 is CAISPGTSDHYEQYF. CDR3 coding DNA: TGTGCCATCAGTCCCGGGACTAGCGACCACTACGAGCAGTACTTC.

This clonotype has ten or more counts. V is TRBV4-3 and J is TRBJ2-7; possibly TRBD1 for D (6 bases). The CDR3 contains 15 residues. Germline V gene lookup returns CDR1 LGHNA and CDR2 YSLEER. V was pared by 0 bases and J by 3 bases, with 12 bases between. The CDR3 bases are TGCGCCAGCAGCCAAGATCGAAAAGGGGGCTACGAGCAGTACTTC. It codes for CASSQDRKGGYEQYF.

The V call is TRBV12-3 or TRBV12-4, the J call TRBJ2-5, with no clear D. The CDR3 sequence is 13 residues long. V lost 3 bases, J lost 5 bases, and 10 bases lay in between. CDR3 loop: CASSFGLLETQYF. The DNA of the CDR3 is TGTGCCAGCAGTTTTGGTCTGCTTGAGACCCAGTACTTC.

This clonotype was seen ten or more times. V is TRBV28 and J is TRBJ2-1; D remains unclear. The germline gives CDR1 MDHEN, CDR2 SYDVKM. This CDR3 has 16 amino acids. The ends were cut back, 5 bases at V and 2 bases at J, with 16 bases in the middle. CDR3 sequence reads: CASSPLAIPPYNEQFF. The CDR3 nucleotides are TGTGCCAGCAGTCCCCTGGCAATCCCCCCCTACAATGAGCAGTTCTTC.

This chain uses TRBV6-2 or TRBV6-3 with TRBJ2-3; D possibly corresponds to TRBD1 (5 bases). The CDR3 consists of 11 residues. Germline values: CDR1 MNHEY, CDR2 SVGEGT. Deletions cut 5 bases from V and 8 bases from J, with 8 bases between. The CDR3 DNA sequence: TGTGCCAGCAGTAAAAGGGGTACGCAGTATTTT. It yields the protein CASSKRGTQYF.

This clonotype was picked up a small number of times. J is TRBJ2-7 and V is TRBV20-1, with 10 bases identical to TRBD2. The CDR3 loop spans 16 amino acids. CDR1 and CDR2 (germline): DFQATT, SNEGSKA (reference sequence). The V segment lost 0 bases and the J segment 5 bases; nucleotides outside the gene matches: 10. CDR3 in amino acids: CSARDASSGRRHEQYF. DNA for the CDR3: TGCAGTGCTAGAGATGCCAGTAGCGGGAGGAGGCACGAGCAGTACTTC.

The J gene is TRBJ1-1, the V gene TRBV4-1, with 7 bases aligning to TRBD1. V shed 2 bases, J shed 4 bases, and the junction held 10 bases outside the gene matches. The CDR3 length is 16 residues. The V gene's germline CDR1 is MGHRA and CDR2 YSYEKL. The CDR3 protein is CASSQHGQVRGTEAFF. In DNA form, the CDR3 reads TGCGCCAGCAGCCAACACGGACAGGTCAGGGGCACTGAAGCTTTCTTT.

The gene calls are TRBV20-1 and TRBJ2-1; D is possibly TRBD1 (5 bases). CDR1 is DFQATT, CDR2 SNEGSKA, per germline (reference sequence). V gave up 0 bases and J gave up 5 bases, with 11 bases separating them. This CDR3 has 14 residues. CDR3 protein: CSARDSRVNNEQFF. CDR3 coding DNA: TGCAGTGCTAGAGATTCCAGGGTAAACAATGAGCAGTTCTTC.

This clonotype has at least ten counts. This rearrangement joins TRBV12-3 or TRBV12-4 to TRBJ2-2; perhaps D is TRBD1 or TRBD2 (6 bases each). The germline V and J ends were trimmed by 5 bases and 6 bases, with 16 bases remaining between them. CDR3 length: 15 amino acids. CDR3 sequence reads: CASSLPGGESGELFF. CDR3 nucleotide sequence: TGTGCCAGCAGTCTCCCCGGGGGCGAGTCCGGGGAGCTGTTTTTT.

The table lists this clonotype with a few counts. This sequence joins TRBV7-3 and TRBJ2-3; TRBD2 matches 7 bases. This CDR3 is built from 13 residues. Germline CDR1 and CDR2: SGHTA and FQGTGA. The V segment lost 5 bases and the J segment 8 bases; nucleotides outside the gene matches: 7. CDR3 region: CASSIQREGTQYF. DNA of the CDR3: TGTGCCAGCAGCATCCAGAGGGAGGGTACGCAGTATTTT.